This T cell receptor beta chain emerged from a study of T cell repertoires in aging, cancer and after chemotherapy. The template was genomic DNA from peripheral blood, not RNA. The V gene lost 4 bases and the J gene lost 0 bases, with 7 bases spanning the gap. The CDR3 spans 13 residues. Germline assignment: CDR1 PRHDT and CDR2 FYEKMQ (reference sequence). TRB rearrangements spanning V, D and J were amplified using mixed TRB-A/B primers. TCRdb itself ran the multiplex PCR reads through MiXCR, one entry per CDR3 protein. Of roughly 4,500 distinct CDR3 sequences listed, roughly 64% were seen once; the top ten hold 25% to 30%.

This receptor was identified in a human donor with a solid tumor. The chain couples TRBV13 to TRBJ2-7, with unresolved D. The sequencing input was blood. The CDR3 bases are TGTGCCAGCAGCTCGGTCCCCTCCTACGAGCAGTACTTC. Translation: CASSSVPSYEQYF.